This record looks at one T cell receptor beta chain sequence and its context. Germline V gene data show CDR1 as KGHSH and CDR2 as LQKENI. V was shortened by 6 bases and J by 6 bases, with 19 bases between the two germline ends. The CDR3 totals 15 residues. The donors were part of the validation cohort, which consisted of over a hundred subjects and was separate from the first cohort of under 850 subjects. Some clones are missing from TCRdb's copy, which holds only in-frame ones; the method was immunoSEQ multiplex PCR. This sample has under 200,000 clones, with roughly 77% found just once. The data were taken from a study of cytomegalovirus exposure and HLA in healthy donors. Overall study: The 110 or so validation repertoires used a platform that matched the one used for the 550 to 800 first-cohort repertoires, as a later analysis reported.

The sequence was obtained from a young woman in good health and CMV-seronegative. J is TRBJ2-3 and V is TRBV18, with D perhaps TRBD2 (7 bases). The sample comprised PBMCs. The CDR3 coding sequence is TGTGCCAGCTCCAACACCGGGCGGGGGCAGGATACGCAGTATTTT. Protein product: CASSNTGRGQDTQYF.